These T cell receptor beta chains were read from a single sample in a study of T-cell reconstitution after alpha-beta-depleted transplantation in children. TCRdb re-called the PCR reads through MiXCR, storing one row per CDR3 protein. The sample consists of about 830,000 distinct CDR3 sequences, approximately 15% of them appearing once. The sample in question was PBMCs, mostly from graft donor cells, obtained 360 days after TCRalphabeta/CD19-depleted stem cell transplant. These receptors came from a male patient younger than 18 who had a stem cell transplant for acute lymphoblastic leukemia, so the T cells may come from the graft donor. The CDR3 runs from the conserved cysteine through the conserved F or W. A D gene is named only where the DNA matches it firmly. Not all rows give a size; the values are once, few, many and, for expanded clones, a class.

>.|TRBD2|TRBV10-3|TRBJ2-5|13
TGTGCCATCAAGGAGCGGGAACACGAGACCCAGTACTTC
CAIKEREHETQYF
>few|.|TRBV7-6|TRBJ1-5|16
TGTGCCAGCAGCTTAGCGCCGGGGCAGGGAGGTCAGCCCCAGCATTTT
CASSLAPGQGGQPQHF
>.|TRBD1|TRBV4-1|TRBJ2-5|15
TGCGCCAGCAGCCGCGGGACAGGGGGGGAAGAGACCCAGTACTTC
CASSRGTGGEETQYF
>.|.|TRBV6-4|TRBJ2-2|17
TGTGCCAGCAGTGACTCGATGTTGCCCCCAAACACCGGGGAGCTGTTTTTT
CASSDSMLPPNTGELFF
>.|.|TRBV27|TRBJ2-3|14
TGTGCCAGCAGTTGGATGCAGGGCACAGATACGCAGTATTTT
CASSWMQGTDTQYF
>few|.|TRBV7-2|TRBJ2-7|15
TGTGCCAGCAGCTTAGAACCGGGCTACTCCTACGAGCAGTACTTC
CASSLEPGYSYEQYF
>few|TRBD2|TRBV12-3/TRBV12-4|TRBJ2-7|16
TGTGCCAGCAGCACCCCCCGGACTAGATTCGGCCACGAGCAGTACTTC
CASSTPRTRFGHEQYF
>.|TRBD1|TRBV12-3/TRBV12-4|TRBJ1-4|13
TGTGCCAGCAGCCCGGACAGGGTCGAAAAACTGTTTTTT
CASSPDRVEKLFF
>few|.|TRBV20-1|TRBJ1-5|15
TGCAGTGCTAGAGATGCAGGCTATAGCAATCAGCCCCAGCATTTT
CSARDAGYSNQPQHF
>few|TRBD2|TRBV5-1|TRBJ2-5|15
TGCGCCAGCAGCCCTACTAGCGGGAGCGTAGAGACCCAGTACTTC
CASSPTSGSVETQYF
>few|.|TRBV5-1|TRBJ2-7|15
TGCGCCAGCAGCTTGGAGGGCAGGGGCCCCTACGAGCAGTACTTC
CASSLEGRGPYEQYF
>.|.|TRBV12-3/TRBV12-4|TRBJ1-5|13
TGCGGGAGTGGGGGGGATGGCAATCAGCCCCAGCATTTT
CGSGGDGNQPQHF